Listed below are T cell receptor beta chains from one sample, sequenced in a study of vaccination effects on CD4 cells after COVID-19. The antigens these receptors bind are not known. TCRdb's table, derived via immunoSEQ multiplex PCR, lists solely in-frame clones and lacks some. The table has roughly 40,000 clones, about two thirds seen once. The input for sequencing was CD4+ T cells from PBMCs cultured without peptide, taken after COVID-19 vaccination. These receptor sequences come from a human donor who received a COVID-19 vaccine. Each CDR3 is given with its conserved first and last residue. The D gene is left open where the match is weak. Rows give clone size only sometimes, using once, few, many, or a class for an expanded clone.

CDR3 DNA: TGCGCCAGCAGCCAAGCCGGAGGGACAGGGAATGAAAAACTGTTTTTT
CDR3 protein: CASSQAGGTGNEKLFF
CDR3 length: 16
D gene: TRBD1
clone size: .
V gene: TRBV4-1
J gene: TRBJ1-4

CDR3 DNA: TGCAGCGTCGGGTTGACAGGGACAGGGGACACTGAAGCTTTCTTT
CDR3 protein: CSVGLTGTGDTEAFF
CDR3 length: 15
D gene: TRBD1
clone size: .
V gene: TRBV29-1
J gene: TRBJ1-1

CDR3 DNA: TGTGCCAGCAGCGGAGGACAGGTGCTCACTGAAGCTTTCTTT
CDR3 protein: CASSGGQVLTEAFF
CDR3 length: 14
D gene: TRBD1
clone size: .
V gene: TRBV9
J gene: TRBJ1-1

CDR3 DNA: TGTGCCAGCAGAGACAATGAGCAGTTCTTC
CDR3 protein: CASRDNEQFF
CDR3 length: 10
D gene: .
clone size: medium-sized
V gene: TRBV6-6
J gene: TRBJ2-1

CDR3 DNA: TGTGCCAGCAGTGAAGCGGGGGACAGGGCTGCCATTCAGTACTTC
CDR3 protein: CASSEAGDRAAIQYF
CDR3 length: 15
D gene: TRBD1
clone size: .
V gene: TRBV6-1
J gene: TRBJ2-4

CDR3 DNA: TGTGCCAGCAGCTCTCAGGGACGCCTGAACACCGGGGAGCTGTTTTTT
CDR3 protein: CASSSQGRLNTGELFF
CDR3 length: 16
D gene: .
clone size: large
V gene: TRBV7-8
J gene: TRBJ2-2

CDR3 DNA: TGTGCCTGGACGGTGGCAGGAATTAATGAAAAACTGTTTTTT
CDR3 protein: CAWTVAGINEKLFF
CDR3 length: 14
D gene: .
clone size: .
V gene: TRBV30
J gene: TRBJ1-4

CDR3 DNA: TGTGCCAGCAGTGTGAGGGCTAGCACAGATACGCAGTATTTT
CDR3 protein: CASSVRASTDTQYF
CDR3 length: 14
D gene: .
clone size: .
V gene: TRBV27
J gene: TRBJ2-3

CDR3 DNA: TGCGCCAGCAGCTTGGCCGAATTAGCGCGGGAGCAGTACTTC
CDR3 protein: CASSLAELAREQYF
CDR3 length: 14
D gene: .
clone size: .
V gene: TRBV5-1
J gene: TRBJ2-7

CDR3 DNA: TGTGCCAGCAGTTTGAAGCGGGGGGCTTGGAGGGAGACCCAGTACTTC
CDR3 protein: CASSLKRGAWRETQYF
CDR3 length: 16
D gene: TRBD2
clone size: .
V gene: TRBV28
J gene: TRBJ2-5

CDR3 DNA: TGTGCCACCAGTGATTCATGGGCGGGAGAATCCGGGGAGCTGTTTTTT
CDR3 protein: CATSDSWAGESGELFF
CDR3 length: 16
D gene: TRBD2
clone size: .
V gene: TRBV24-1
J gene: TRBJ2-2

CDR3 DNA: TGTGCCAGCAGCTCTCAACAGGGGAGGGCCACTGAAGCTTTCTTT
CDR3 protein: CASSSQQGRATEAFF
CDR3 length: 15
D gene: TRBD1
clone size: .
V gene: TRBV7-2
J gene: TRBJ1-1

CDR3 DNA: TGCAGCGTCCGGGACAGACCTAAAGAGACCCAGTACTTC
CDR3 protein: CSVRDRPKETQYF
CDR3 length: 13
D gene: TRBD1
clone size: .
V gene: TRBV29-1
J gene: TRBJ2-5

CDR3 DNA: TGTGCCAGCAGTCCCCGGGACCGCGCCTACGAGCAGTACTTC
CDR3 protein: CASSPRDRAYEQYF
CDR3 length: 14
D gene: .
clone size: .
V gene: TRBV6-5
J gene: TRBJ2-7